This T cell receptor beta chain was profiled in a study of response to subunit inactivated influenza vaccine. In the case of this clonotype: This sequence may be a read error, since a much larger clone differs from it by one base.

TCRdb independently ran MiXCR on the RT-PCR reads; one entry per CDR3 protein. The table has approximately 530,000 distinct CDR3 sequences, 10% to 15% seen once. This CDR3 is built from 15 residues. The germline V gene has CDR1 SGHTA and CDR2 FQGNSA. This specimen was PBMCs from blood, taken more than 35 days after vaccination. The J gene is TRBJ2-5, the V gene TRBV7-2; D gene unclear. The source of this sequence is a man in his fifties who received an inactivated influenza vaccine. CDR3 nucleotide sequence: TGTGCCACCTCCCAATTGGGAACTCGGGCGGAGACCCAGCACTTC. Amino acids: CATSQLGTRAETQHF.